Following are 10 T cell receptor beta chains from one sample sequenced in a study of OX40 agonist ivuxolimab in advanced cancers. Method: immunoSEQ multiplex PCR; TCRdb's copy keeps in-frame clones and lacks some. This table has tens of thousands of clones, under 90% appearing once. The material was CD4+ or CD8+ T cells sorted from blood, obtained in a trial of the OX40 agonist ivuxolimab. These receptors all come from an adult with an advanced solid tumor such as melanoma, head and neck, liver or kidney cancer.

The rearrangement joins TRBV10-3 to TRBJ1-2, with a tentative D call TRBD1 (5 bases). V lost 0 bases and J lost 2, with 10 bases in between. The CDR3 length is 15 residues. Germline V CDR1 and CDR2: ENHRY, SYGVKD. CDR3 sequence reads: CAISESGASNYGYTF. CDR3 nucleotides: TGTGCCATCAGTGAGTCCGGGGCCTCAAACTATGGCTACACCTTC.

The chain uses TRBV5-1 and TRBJ2-7; D possibly corresponds to TRBD1 (5 bases). The CDR3 runs to 15 residues. The ends were cut back, 1 base at V and 3 bases at J, with 14 bases in the middle. Germline assignment: CDR1 SGHRS and CDR2 YFSETQ. CDR3 DNA: TGCGCCAGCAGCTTGACAGGCCCATCCAGCTACGAGCAGTACTTC. Translating gives CASSLTGPSSYEQYF.

The gene calls are TRBV13 and TRBJ1-4; possible D gene TRBD1, 6 bases. Germline CDR1 is PRHDT and CDR2 is FYEKMQ (reference sequence). This CDR3 is built from 16 residues. The V gene lost 0 bases and the J gene lost 4 bases, with 12 bases spanning the gap. The CDR3 nucleotides are TGTGCCAGCAGCTTAGGCGGGGGGCAAGGTAATGAAAAACTGTTTTTT. Amino acids: CASSLGGGQGNEKLFF.

The chain couples TRBV4-1 to TRBJ1-2, with D possibly being TRBD1 (6 bases). The CDR3 spans 18 residues. Germline lookup yields CDR1 MGHRA and CDR2 YSYEKL. Trimming removed 0 bases at V and 2 bases at J, with 19 bases between. The DNA for the CDR3 is TGCGCCAGCAGCCAAGATGTGAACCGGGACACTAAAAACTATGGCTACACCTTC. Protein product: CASSQDVNRDTKNYGYTF.

The chain has TRBV2 and TRBJ2-3; the D is unclear. The CDR3 is 14 residues long. Germline CDR1 SNHLY, CDR2 FYNNEI. With 4 bases removed from V and 6 bases from J, the gap between germline ends came to 14 bases. This chain's CDR3 is CASSATTTGDTQYF. CDR3 in DNA: TGTGCCAGCAGTGCCACAACGACCGGCGATACGCAGTATTTT. Full variable domain (missing parts from reference TRBV2 and TRBJ2-3): EPEVTQTPSHQVTQMGQEVILRCVPISNHLYFYWYRQILGQKVEFLVSFYNNEISEKSEIFDDQFSVERPDGSNFTLKIRSTKLEDSAMYFCASSATTTGDTQYFGPGTRLTVL.

The V gene is TRBV6-5, the J gene TRBJ2-1; unclear D gene. The germline V gene encodes CDR1 MNHEY and CDR2 SVGAGI. This CDR3 has 15 residues. The V gene lost 0 bases and the J gene lost 7 bases, with 13 bases spanning the gap. The CDR3 is CASSYSSSLPNEQFF. The CDR3 DNA sequence: TGTGCCAGCAGTTACTCGAGTTCTCTCCCGAATGAGCAGTTCTTC.

This clone is labeled medium-sized (0.01 to 0.1%). Other DNA sequences in the same sample also yield this CDR3. Here the CDR3 reads CASSEVQGARGYTF. Here the CDR3 DNA reads TGTGCCAGCAGTGAAGTCCAGGGGGCTAGGGGCTACACCTTC. The V and J genes are TRBV6-1 and TRBJ1-2; 8 bases align to TRBD1. The CDR3 has 14 residues. Germline V gene sequence: CDR1 MNHNS, CDR2 SASEGT. Trimming cost V 1 base and J 8 bases; bases outside gene matches: 6.

This clone was recorded only once. The rearrangement uses TRBV5-1 and TRBJ1-1; D might be TRBD1 (6 bases). Per the germline V gene, CDR1 is SGHRS and CDR2 is YFSETQ. The CDR3 is 14 amino acids. Trimming pared 4 bases from V and 1 base from J, leaving 11 bases between. For the CDR3, the DNA is TGCGCCAGCAGCCGGGACACGAAGAACACTGAAGCTTTCTTT. Amino acid sequence: CASSRDTKNTEAFF. Based on the CDR3 plus reference TRBV5-1 and TRBJ1-1, the full variable domain is KAGVTQTPRYLIKTRGQQVTLSCSPISGHRSVSWYQQTPGQGLQFLFEYFSETQRNKGNFPGRFSGRQFSNSRSEMNVSTLELGDSALYLCASSRDTKNTEAFFGQGTRLTVV.

J is TRBJ2-5 and V is TRBV19; 9 bases are a match to TRBD1. This CDR3 region has 14 residues. Germline values: CDR1 LNHDA, CDR2 SQIVND (reference sequence). Unmatched junction bases numbered 7, after V lost 7 bases and J lost 4 bases. CDR3 in DNA: TGTGCCAGTAAACCTACAGGGGGCGGAGAGACCCAGTACTTC. Protein product: CASKPTGGGETQYF.

The sample holds a few counts of this clone. V is TRBV28 and J is TRBJ2-7; D unclear. Germline CDR1 and CDR2: MDHEN and SYDVKM. This CDR3 is built from 13 residues. With 4 bases removed from V and 9 bases from J, the gap between germline ends came to 16 bases. Here the CDR3 reads CASSSPPGSWQYF. CDR3 bases: TGTGCCAGCAGTTCCCCCCCCGGCTCTTGGCAGTACTTC.